Sequencing of this T cell receptor beta chain was carried out in a study of cytomegalovirus exposure and HLA in healthy donors. Study details: Genotyping showed roughly 76% of over 350 donors falling in the Caucasian-associated ancestry cluster. Whole-study results and caveats: TCR beta sequences numbering under 20,000 were associated with HLA alleles at 0.05 false discovery rate in a later analysis.

As to this clone: What it binds is not known.

PCR was performed using 60 Vbeta and 13 Jbeta primers. Method: immunoSEQ multiplex PCR; TCRdb's copy keeps in-frame clones and lacks some. The sample carries 90,000 to 150,000 clones, 70% to 85% recorded once. The junction had 2 bases not matched to a gene; V was cut back by 2 bases and J by 4 bases. The length of the CDR3 is 14 residues. Germline V lookup: CDR1 MDHEN, CDR2 SYDVKM. Sequenced input: PBMCs. This TCR came from a man aged 45 to 65 in good health and CMV-seropositive. The chain has TRBV28 and TRBJ2-1, with 7 bases identical to TRBD2. CDR3: CASSLGTIYNEQFF. The CDR3 nucleotides are TGTGCCAGCAGTTTAGGGACTATTTACAATGAGCAGTTCTTC.